This TCR beta chain was sequenced for a study of a mutant IDH1 vaccine in newly diagnosed glioma. Looking at the study overall: Patients began vaccination 4-6 weeks after radiotherapy alone, or with temozolomide cycles. Most had both radiotherapy and temozolomide beforehand; others had only one. Study-wide points: Evidence of vaccine-induced immune responses was documented in over 85% of patients.

Assay used: immunoSEQ multiplex PCR; TCRdb lists only in-frame clones, some missing. This table has tens of thousands of clones, roughly 80% appearing once. Described time point: week 11, during vaccination. A single vaccine dose contained 300 ug of mutant IDH1 20-mer peptide, and topical imiquimod was used with it. Germline assignment: CDR1 MGHRA and CDR2 YSYEKL. V dropped 4 bases and J dropped 9; count of bases not matched to a gene: 8. The CDR3 consists of 13 residues. This clone was detected a few times. What it recognizes is unknown. The sample was PBMCs, taken from a glioma patient whose treatment included an IDH1 peptide vaccine. V is TRBV4-1 and J is TRBJ2-5; 7 bases fit TRBD2. The source is a middle-aged man with glioma. CDR3: CASSRDYRLAQYF. CDR3 DNA: TGCGCCAGCAGCCGGGACTACCGTTTGGCCCAGTACTTC.